The clone carrying this TCR beta chain came up a few times. This sample was included in a study of human T cells and chemical hapten exposure. Using its own MiXCR run on the RACE reads, TCRdb lists one record per CDR3 protein. The repertoire holds more than 50,000 distinct CDR3 sequences, with approximately 7% as singletons. CDR3 length equals 15 residues. CDR1 is GTSNPN, CDR2 SVGIG, per germline (reference sequence). Trimming cost V 3 bases and J 3 bases, with 14 bases left between them. Stated time point: pre-sensitization, week 0. Specified treatment: therapeutic diphenylcyclopropenone sensitization with weekly scalp DPC.

J is TRBJ1-4 and V is TRBV30, with unresolved D. The sequence was obtained from a woman in her thirties with alopecia areata. Some clones in this sample may be carry-over from other donors' samples. The sample consisted of whole blood, taken in connection with sensitization to the hapten diphenylcyclopropenone (DPC). CDR3 bases: TGTGCCTGGAGCCGATCCAGAAGGTCTAATGAAAAACTGTTTTTT. Its protein product is CAWSRSRRSNEKLFF.